These T cell receptor beta chains were read from a single sample in a study of cytomegalovirus exposure and HLA in healthy donors. Profiling relied on immunoSEQ multiplex PCR, and the TCRdb table lists in-frame clones only, not all of them. The sample has roughly 120,000 clones; 75% to 85% are singletons. Source material: PBMCs. These receptor sequences come from a woman between 18 and 29 years old in good health and CMV-seropositive. Each CDR3 is given with its conserved first and last residue. A D gene is named only where the DNA matches it firmly. Part of the rows lack a size; the others show once, few, many or a class for expanded clones.

clone_size d_call j_call v_call cdr3_nt cdr3_aa
. . TRBJ1-6 TRBV5-4 TGTGCCAGCAGTAAAGAGAGATCACCCCTCCACTTT CASSKERSPLHF
. TRBD1 TRBJ2-7 TRBV6-1 TGTGCCAGCAGTGAGGCGGACAGGGCCTACGAGCAGTACTTC CASSEADRAYEQYF
. TRBD1 TRBJ2-5 TRBV19 TGTGCCAGTAGTATATCTGGACAGGGCAGGGAGACCCAGTACTTC CASSISGQGRETQYF
. TRBD1 TRBJ1-2 TRBV2 TGTGCCAGCAGTGACTGGGACAGCGCCTTCGATGGCTACACCTTC CASSDWDSAFDGYTF
. . TRBJ2-1 TRBV9 TGTGCCAGCAGCGTAGGGGCGGCGAGGGTTGAGCAGTTCTTC CASSVGAARVEQFF
. . TRBJ2-3 TRBV5-1 TGCGCCAGCAGCGCCCGGGTGGGGGGGGGCCCGGATCTACCGCAGTATTTT CASSARVGGGPDLPQYF
. TRBD1 TRBJ1-5 TRBV7-3 TGTGCCAGCAGATACGGGACAGGGGCAAGCAATCAGCCCCAGCATTTT CASRYGTGASNQPQHF
. . TRBJ1-2 TRBV4-2 TGTGCCAGCAGCCAAGCCCCAGGCTCTAACTATGGCTACACCTTC CASSQAPGSNYGYTF
. TRBD2 TRBJ2-1 TRBV25-1 TGTGCCAGCGGGAGCGGGGGCAATGTCGATGAGCAGTTCTTC CASGSGGNVDEQFF
. TRBD1 TRBJ2-7 TRBV30 TGTGCCTGGAGTCATCTTGGTCTGCCGGGACAGGGCTCATCGGGTCACGAGCAGTACTTC CAWSHLGLPGQGSSGHEQYF
. . TRBJ1-2 TRBV2 TGTGCCAGCAGTGACCCGAAACAGGGTCCCGAGGGCTACACCTTC CASSDPKQGPEGYTF
. . TRBJ1-1 TRBV19 TGTGCCAGTGCATGGAGGGGAGGAATCACTGAAGCTTTCTTT CASAWRGGITEAFF
. TRBD2 TRBJ2-1 TRBV2 TGTGCCAGCAGTAGCCTAGCGGGGGGAATCTACAATGAGCAGTTCTTC CASSSLAGGIYNEQFF
. . TRBJ2-7 TRBV5-1 TGCGCCAGCAGCTTGTGGCAGGGTGACGAGCAGTACTTC CASSLWQGDEQYF
. . TRBJ2-7 TRBV5-5 TGTGCCAGCAGCTTGGGGGCGCGGGCTTGGGAGCAGTACTTC CASSLGARAWEQYF
. . TRBJ1-1 TRBV28 TGTGCCAGCAGTCCGAGATTACAGGGTGAAGCTTTCTTT CASSPRLQGEAFF
once . TRBJ1-2 TRBV10-3 TGTGCCATCAGTGAGGAGCAGGGAACGGGTGGCTACACCTTC CAISEEQGTGGYTF
once . TRBJ2-1 TRBV29-1 TGCAGCGTTGAATCAGGCAGGGTGGGTGAGCAGTTCTTC CSVESGRVGEQFF
. TRBD2 TRBJ2-1 TRBV19 TGTGCCAGTAGTATCGTAAGCGGGGGGCCGGGGTACAATGAGCAGTTCTTC CASSIVSGGPGYNEQFF
. . TRBJ2-1 TRBV5-1 TGCGCCAGCAGCCCGGGGGGCGCTTACAATGAGCAGTTCTTC CASSPGGAYNEQFF
few . TRBJ1-6 TRBV5-1 TGCGCCAGCAGCTTGGATGGACAGATCAATTCACCCCTCCACTTT CASSLDGQINSPLHF
. . TRBJ1-2 TRBV18 TGTGCCAGCTCACCACCTAATACAGGGTTCTCCAACTATGGCTACACCTTC CASSPPNTGFSNYGYTF
. . TRBJ2-5 TRBV5-4 TGTGCCAGCAGCTTGCGCGGGCTCGGGAAAGAGACCCAGTACTTC CASSLRGLGKETQYF
. TRBD1 TRBJ1-1 TRBV18 TGTGCCAGCTCACCCAGGGGGATTAGCACTGAAGCTTTCTTT CASSPRGISTEAFF
. TRBD1 TRBJ1-6 TRBV10-1 TGCGCCAGCAGGGACAGGGAGGATTCACCCCTCCACTTT CASRDREDSPLHF
. TRBD1 TRBJ1-2 TRBV5-1 TGCGCCAGCACCCGGTGGGACAGGGGCTATGGCTACACCTTC CASTRWDRGYGYTF
. . TRBJ1-4 TRBV7-2 TGTGCCAGCAGCTTCTACGAGTCAACTAATGAAAAACTGTTTTTT CASSFYESTNEKLFF
. TRBD2 TRBJ2-5 TRBV6-1 TGTGCCAGCAGTGAACGCACTAGCGGTTACCAAGAGACCCAGTACTTC CASSERTSGYQETQYF
. . TRBJ2-7 TRBV21-1 TGTGCCAGCAGCAAAGACGGGGAGTCCTACGAGCAGTACTTC CASSKDGESYEQYF
. TRBD1 TRBJ1-6 TRBV7-9 TGTGCCAGCAGCCAGGGGGAATCACCCCTCCACTTT CASSQGESPLHF
. . TRBJ2-1 TRBV2 TGTGCCAGCAGTGAAGGCGTTGTCAATGAGCAGTTCTTC CASSEGVVNEQFF
once TRBD1 TRBJ1-1 TRBV10-2 TGCGCCAGCAGTGGACAGGGGGCTGAAGCTTTCTTT CASSGQGAEAFF
. TRBD1 TRBJ2-7 TRBV19 TGTGCCAGTAGTAACCTCCCTCAGACAGGGGACGAGCAGTACTTC CASSNLPQTGDEQYF
. . TRBJ2-3 TRBV7-6 TGTGCCAGCAGCCTACAGGGTCCAGATACGCAGTATTTT CASSLQGPDTQYF
. TRBD2 TRBJ2-7 TRBV27 TGTGCCAGCAGCCCTAGCGGGGGACGCTACGAGCAGTACTTC CASSPSGGRYEQYF
. TRBD2 TRBJ2-1 TRBV5-1 TGCGCCAGCAGCTCTAGCGGGGGGGCCGCCAATGAGCAGTTCTTC CASSSSGGAANEQFF
. . TRBJ1-2 TRBV7-9 TGTGCCAGCCTCTTATTGGCAGGGAACTATGGCTACACCTTC CASLLLAGNYGYTF
. . TRBJ2-5 TRBV9 TGTGCCAGCAGCGTAGGGGATGAGGGGGGGCGAAGAGAGACCCAGTACTTC CASSVGDEGGRRETQYF
few TRBD1 TRBJ2-4 TRBV29-1 TGCAGCGTTGACAGGGGGCGAGACATTCAGTACTTC CSVDRGRDIQYF
. TRBD2 TRBJ2-1 TRBV27 TGTGCCAGCTCCCGGGGGGGCCCTTCTGCCTACAATGAGCAGTTCTTC CASSRGGPSAYNEQFF
. TRBD1 TRBJ2-4 TRBV5-1 TGCGCCAGCAGCCCAGGACAGGCGCGTACGAACATTCAGTACTTC CASSPGQARTNIQYF
. . TRBJ2-5 TRBV2 TGTGCCAGCAAGGTAGACAACCAAGAGACCCAGTACTTC CASKVDNQETQYF
. TRBD2 TRBJ2-1 TRBV6-5 TGTGCCAGCAGCCTTAGCGGGGACTCCTACAATGAGCAGTTCTTC CASSLSGDSYNEQFF
. . TRBJ1-1 TRBV2 TGTGCCATTCCTCTGATTAACGCGCCGAACACTGAAGCTTTCTTT CAIPLINAPNTEAFF